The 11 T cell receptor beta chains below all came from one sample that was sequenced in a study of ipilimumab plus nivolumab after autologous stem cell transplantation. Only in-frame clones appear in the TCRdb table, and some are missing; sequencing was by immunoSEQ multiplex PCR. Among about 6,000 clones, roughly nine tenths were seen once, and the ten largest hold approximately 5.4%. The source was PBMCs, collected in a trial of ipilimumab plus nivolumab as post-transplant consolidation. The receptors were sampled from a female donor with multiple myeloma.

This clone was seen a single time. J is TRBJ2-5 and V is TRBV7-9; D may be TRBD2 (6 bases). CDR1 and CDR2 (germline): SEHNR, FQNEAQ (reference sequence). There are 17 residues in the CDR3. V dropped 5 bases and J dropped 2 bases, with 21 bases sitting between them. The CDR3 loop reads CASSPRGNADYQETQYF. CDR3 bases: TGTGCCAGCAGCCCGCGAGGTAATGCGGACTATCAAGAGACCCAGTACTTC. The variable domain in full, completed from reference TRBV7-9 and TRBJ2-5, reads DTGVSQNPRHKITKRGQNVTFRCDPISEHNRLYWYRQTLGQGPEFLTYFQNEAQLEKSRLLSDRFSAERPKGSFSTLEIQRTEQGDSAMYLCASSPRGNADYQETQYFGPGTRLLVL.

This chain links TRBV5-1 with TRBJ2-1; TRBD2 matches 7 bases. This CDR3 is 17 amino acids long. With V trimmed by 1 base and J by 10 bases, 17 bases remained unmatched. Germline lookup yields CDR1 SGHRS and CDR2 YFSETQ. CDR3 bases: TGCGCCAGCAGCTTGTTATTGGGCGGGAGTACAGCGATAGAGCAGTTCTTC. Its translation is CASSLLLGGSTAIEQFF.

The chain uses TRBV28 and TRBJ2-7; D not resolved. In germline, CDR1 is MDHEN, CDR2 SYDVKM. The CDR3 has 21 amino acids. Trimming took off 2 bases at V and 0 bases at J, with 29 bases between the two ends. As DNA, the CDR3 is TGTGCCAGCAGTTTAGGGGTTAGACGCCGCGGTACTCCCCCCCCCTCCTACGAGCAGTACTTC. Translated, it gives CASSLGVRRRGTPPPSYEQYF.

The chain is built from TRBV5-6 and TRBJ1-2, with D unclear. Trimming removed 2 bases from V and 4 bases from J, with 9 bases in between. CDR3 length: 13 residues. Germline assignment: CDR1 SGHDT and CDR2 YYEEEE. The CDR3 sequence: CASSLEAIYGYTF. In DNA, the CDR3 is TGTGCCAGCAGCTTAGAAGCGATCTATGGCTACACCTTC.

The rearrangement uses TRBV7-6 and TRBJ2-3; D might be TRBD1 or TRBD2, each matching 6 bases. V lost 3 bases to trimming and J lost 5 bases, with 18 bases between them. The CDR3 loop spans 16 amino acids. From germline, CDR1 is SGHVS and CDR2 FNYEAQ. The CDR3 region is CASSLSLGGWGDTQYF. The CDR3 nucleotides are TGTGCCAGCAGCTTGTCGTTGGGGGGCTGGGGAGATACGCAGTATTTT.

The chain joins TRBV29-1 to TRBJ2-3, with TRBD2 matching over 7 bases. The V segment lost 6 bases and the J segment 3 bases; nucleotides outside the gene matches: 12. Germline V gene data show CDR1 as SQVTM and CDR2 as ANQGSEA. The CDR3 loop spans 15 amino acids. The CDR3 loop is CSVNLGGSPTDTQYF. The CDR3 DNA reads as TGCAGCGTGAATTTAGGCGGGAGCCCGACAGATACGCAGTATTTT.

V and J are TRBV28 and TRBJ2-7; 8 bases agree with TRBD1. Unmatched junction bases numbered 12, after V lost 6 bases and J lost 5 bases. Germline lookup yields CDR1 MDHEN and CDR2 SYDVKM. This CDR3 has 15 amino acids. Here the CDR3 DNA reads TGTGCCAGCAGCTTTAGTGGGACAGGACGCGACGAGCAGTACTTC. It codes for CASSFSGTGRDEQYF.

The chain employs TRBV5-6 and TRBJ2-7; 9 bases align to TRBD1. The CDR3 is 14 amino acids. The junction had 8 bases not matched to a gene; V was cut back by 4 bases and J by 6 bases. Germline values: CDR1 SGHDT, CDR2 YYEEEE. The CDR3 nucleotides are TGTGCCAGCAGCCATAGGGACAGGGCTAGCGAGCAGTACTTC. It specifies CASSHRDRASEQYF.

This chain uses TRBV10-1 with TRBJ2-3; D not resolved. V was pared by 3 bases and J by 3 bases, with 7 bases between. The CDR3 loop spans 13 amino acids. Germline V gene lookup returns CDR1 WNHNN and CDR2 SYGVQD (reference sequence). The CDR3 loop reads CASSEWSTDTQYF. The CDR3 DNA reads TGCGCCAGCAGTGAATGGAGTACAGATACGCAGTATTTT.

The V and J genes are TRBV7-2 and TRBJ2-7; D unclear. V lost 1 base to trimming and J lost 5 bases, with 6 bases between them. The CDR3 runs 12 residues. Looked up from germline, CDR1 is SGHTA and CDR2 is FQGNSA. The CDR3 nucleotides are TGTGCCAGCAGCTTAGAAGGTGACGAGCAGTACTTC. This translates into CASSLEGDEQYF.

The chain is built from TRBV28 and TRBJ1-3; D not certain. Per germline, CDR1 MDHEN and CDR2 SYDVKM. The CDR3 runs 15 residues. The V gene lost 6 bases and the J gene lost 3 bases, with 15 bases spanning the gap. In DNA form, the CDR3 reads TGTGCCAGCAGCCCCCCGACCAGGCGTGGAAACACCATATATTTT. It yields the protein CASSPPTRRGNTIYF.